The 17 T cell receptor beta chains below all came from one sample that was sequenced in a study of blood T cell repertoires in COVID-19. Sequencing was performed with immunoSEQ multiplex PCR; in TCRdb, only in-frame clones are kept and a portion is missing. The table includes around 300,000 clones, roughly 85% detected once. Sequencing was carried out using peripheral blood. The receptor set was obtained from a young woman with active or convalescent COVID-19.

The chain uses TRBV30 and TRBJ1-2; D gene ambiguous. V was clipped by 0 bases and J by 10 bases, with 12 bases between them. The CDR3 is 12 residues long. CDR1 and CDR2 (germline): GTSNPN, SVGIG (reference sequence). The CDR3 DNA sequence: TGTGCCTGGAGTGTACGGCAGGAGGACTACACCTTC. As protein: CAWSVRQEDYTF.

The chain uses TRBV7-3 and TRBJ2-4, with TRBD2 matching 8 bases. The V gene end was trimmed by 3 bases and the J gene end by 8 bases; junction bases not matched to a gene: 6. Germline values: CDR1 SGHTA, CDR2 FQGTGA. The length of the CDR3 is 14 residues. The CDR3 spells CASSFSGGPDIQYF. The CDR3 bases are TGTGCCAGCAGCTTTTCGGGGGGGCCGGACATTCAGTACTTC.

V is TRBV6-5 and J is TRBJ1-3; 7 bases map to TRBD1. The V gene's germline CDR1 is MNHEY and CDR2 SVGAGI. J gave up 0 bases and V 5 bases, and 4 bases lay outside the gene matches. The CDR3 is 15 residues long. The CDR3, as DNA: TGTGCCAGCAGTCCTGACAGGGACTCTGGAAACACCATATATTTT. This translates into CASSPDRDSGNTIYF.

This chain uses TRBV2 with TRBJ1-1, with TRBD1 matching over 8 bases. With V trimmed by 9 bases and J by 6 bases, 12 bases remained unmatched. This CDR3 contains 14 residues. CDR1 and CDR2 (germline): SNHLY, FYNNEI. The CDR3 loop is CARETGTGLPEAFF. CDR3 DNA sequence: TGTGCCAGAGAGACCGGGACAGGTCTCCCTGAAGCTTTCTTT.

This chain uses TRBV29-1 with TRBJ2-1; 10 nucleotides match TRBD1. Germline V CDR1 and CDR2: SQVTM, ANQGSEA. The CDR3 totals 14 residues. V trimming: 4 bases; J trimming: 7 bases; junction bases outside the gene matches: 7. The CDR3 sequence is CSVVDRGQGNEQFF. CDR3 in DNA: TGCAGCGTTGTTGACAGGGGGCAGGGGAATGAGCAGTTCTTC.

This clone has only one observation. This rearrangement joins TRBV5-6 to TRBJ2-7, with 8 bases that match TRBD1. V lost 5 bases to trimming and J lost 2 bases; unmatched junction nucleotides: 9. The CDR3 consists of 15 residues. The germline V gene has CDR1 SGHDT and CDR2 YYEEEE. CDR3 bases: TGTGCCAGCAGATATTCCGGGACAGGTACCTACGAGCAGTACTTC. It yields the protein CASRYSGTGTYEQYF.

CDR3 nucleotides: TGTGCCAGCAGGGGGACAGGCAATCAGCCCCAGCATTTT. Residues: CASRGTGNQPQHF. The chain joins TRBV14 to TRBJ1-5; 7 bases fit TRBD1. This CDR3 is 13 amino acids long. Looked up from germline, CDR1 is SGHDN and CDR2 is FVKESK. The V segment lost 6 bases and the J segment 2 bases; nucleotides outside the gene matches: 1.

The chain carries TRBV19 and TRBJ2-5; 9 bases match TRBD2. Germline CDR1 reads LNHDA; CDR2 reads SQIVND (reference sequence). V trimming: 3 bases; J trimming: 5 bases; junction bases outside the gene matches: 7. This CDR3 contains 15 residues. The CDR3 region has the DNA TGTGCCAGTAGTATCCGCGGGGGGGCCGGGGAGACCCAGTACTTC. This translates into CASSIRGGAGETQYF. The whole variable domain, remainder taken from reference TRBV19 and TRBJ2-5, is DGGITQSPKYLFRKEGQNVTLSCEQNLNHDAMYWYRQDPGQGLRLIYYSQIVNDFQKGDIAEGYSVSREKKESFPLTVTSAQKNPTAFYLCASSIRGGAGETQYFGPGTRLLVL.

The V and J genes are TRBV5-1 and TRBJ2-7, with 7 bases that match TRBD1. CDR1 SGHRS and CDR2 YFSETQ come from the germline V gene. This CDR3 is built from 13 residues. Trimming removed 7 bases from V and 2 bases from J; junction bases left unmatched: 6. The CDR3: CASARDRTYEQYF. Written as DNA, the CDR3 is TGCGCCAGCGCCCGGGACAGAACCTACGAGCAGTACTTC.

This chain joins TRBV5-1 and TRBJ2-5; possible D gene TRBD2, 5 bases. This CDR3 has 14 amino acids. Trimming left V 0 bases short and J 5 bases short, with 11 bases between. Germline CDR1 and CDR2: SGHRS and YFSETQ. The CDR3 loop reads CASSLEMGGETQYF. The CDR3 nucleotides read TGCGCCAGCAGCTTGGAGATGGGCGGGGAGACCCAGTACTTC.

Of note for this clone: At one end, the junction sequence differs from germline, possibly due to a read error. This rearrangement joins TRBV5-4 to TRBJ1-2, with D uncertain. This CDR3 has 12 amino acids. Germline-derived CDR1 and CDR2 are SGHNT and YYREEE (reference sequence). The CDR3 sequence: CASSLGPAGFTF. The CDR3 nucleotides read TGTGCCAGCAGCTTGGGCCCCGCTGGCTTCACCTTC. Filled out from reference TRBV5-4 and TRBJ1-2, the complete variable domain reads ETGVTQSPTHLIKTRGQQVTLRCSSQSGHNTVSWYQQALGQGPQFIFQYYREEENGRGNFPPRFSGLQFPNYSSELNVNALELDDSALYLCASSLGPAGFTFGSGTRLTVV.

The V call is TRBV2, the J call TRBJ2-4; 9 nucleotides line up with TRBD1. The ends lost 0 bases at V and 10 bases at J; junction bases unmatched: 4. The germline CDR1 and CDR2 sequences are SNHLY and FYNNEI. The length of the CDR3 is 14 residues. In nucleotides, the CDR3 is TGTGCCAGCAGTGAAGCCACGGGACAGGGAATTCAGTACTTC. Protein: CASSEATGQGIQYF.

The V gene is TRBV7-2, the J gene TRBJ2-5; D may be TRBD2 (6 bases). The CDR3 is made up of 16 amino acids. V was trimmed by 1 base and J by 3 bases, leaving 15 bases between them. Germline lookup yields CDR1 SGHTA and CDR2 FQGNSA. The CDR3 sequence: CASSLGSRGRKETQYF. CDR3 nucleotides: TGTGCCAGCAGCTTAGGATCGCGGGGAAGGAAAGAGACCCAGTACTTC.

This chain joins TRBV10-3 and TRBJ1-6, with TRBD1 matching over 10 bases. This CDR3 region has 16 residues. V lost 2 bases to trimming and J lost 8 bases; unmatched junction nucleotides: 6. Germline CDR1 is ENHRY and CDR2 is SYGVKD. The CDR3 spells CAISEPSGTGDSPLHF. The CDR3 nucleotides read TGTGCCATCAGTGAGCCTTCCGGGACAGGGGATTCACCCCTCCACTTT.

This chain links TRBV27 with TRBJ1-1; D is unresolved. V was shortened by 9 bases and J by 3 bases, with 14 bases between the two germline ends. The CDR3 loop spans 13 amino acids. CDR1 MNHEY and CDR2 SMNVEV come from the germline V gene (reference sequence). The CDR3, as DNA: TGTGCCAGTGCCCCGAGGGTCGACACTGAAGCTTTCTTT. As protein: CASAPRVDTEAFF.

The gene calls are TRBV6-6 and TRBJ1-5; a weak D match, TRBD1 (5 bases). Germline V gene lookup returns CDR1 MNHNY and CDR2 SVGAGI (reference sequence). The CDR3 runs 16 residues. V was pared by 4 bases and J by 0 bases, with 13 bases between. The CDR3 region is CASSSTSGLSNQPQHF. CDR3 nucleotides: TGTGCCAGCAGTTCAACATCAGGGCTTAGCAATCAGCCCCAGCATTTT.

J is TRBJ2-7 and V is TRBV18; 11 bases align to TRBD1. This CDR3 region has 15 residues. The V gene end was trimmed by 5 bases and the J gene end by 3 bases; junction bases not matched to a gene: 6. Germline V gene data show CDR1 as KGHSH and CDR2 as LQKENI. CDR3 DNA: TGTGCCAGCTCATCTGGACAGGGGGCCTACTACGAGCAGTACTTC. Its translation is CASSSGQGAYYEQYF.